Presented here are 25 T cell receptor beta chains from one specimen sequenced in a study of blood T cells in healthy people across ages. The second PCR ran about 6 to 12 cycles with a sample-barcoded 5' primer and J-beta primers. MiXCR, run by TCRdb on the 5' RACE reads, gives a single entry per CDR3 protein. In the table there are about 1.4 million distinct CDR3 sequences, around 55% of which are singletons. Sequencing used blood. These receptors were taken from a man aged 18 to 30 in good health.

The chain recombines TRBV27 with TRBJ2-2; D is perhaps TRBD1 or TRBD2 (5 bases each). V was cut by 1 base and J by 5 bases, with 14 bases left in between. Germline V gene lookup returns CDR1 MNHEY and CDR2 SMNVEV (reference sequence). The CDR3 consists of 16 residues. CDR3 DNA: TGTGCCAGCAGTTTATTGAAGACAGAGGGAACCGGGGAGCTGTTTTTT. The encoded protein is CASSLLKTEGTGELFF.

This clonotype was counted a few times. The chain carries TRBV27 and TRBJ2-1, with 12 bases aligning to TRBD2. The CDR3 covers 16 residues. Per germline, CDR1 MNHEY and CDR2 SMNVEV (reference sequence). The V and J ends lost 5 bases and 7 bases, in that order; junction bases with no gene match: 9. Written as DNA, the CDR3 is TGTGCCAGCAGTCCTGACGCTAGCGGGAGGGGAAATGAGCAGTTCTTC. Translation: CASSPDASGRGNEQFF.

V is TRBV4-3 and J is TRBJ2-2; no reliable D call. Germline-derived CDR1 and CDR2 are LGHNA and YSLEER. V gave up 2 bases and J gave up 4 bases, with 17 bases separating them. The CDR3 runs to 17 residues. CDR3 in DNA: TGCGCCAGCAGCCAACAATCCTTGCCCGCCTTCACCGGGGAGCTGTTTTTT. Translation: CASSQQSLPAFTGELFF.

The J gene is TRBJ2-1, the V gene TRBV4-1; D not certain. V lost 0 bases to trimming and J lost 2 bases, with 8 bases between them. CDR3 length: 15 amino acids. Germline-derived CDR1 and CDR2 are MGHRA and YSYEKL. The CDR3 here is CASSQDGNTYNEQFF. Here the CDR3 DNA reads TGCGCCAGCAGCCAAGATGGTAATACCTACAATGAGCAGTTCTTC.

The chain has TRBV7-9 and TRBJ2-5; D is undetermined. V was cut by 7 bases and J by 3 bases, with 3 bases left in between. CDR3 size: 10 residues. Germline V gene data show CDR1 as SEHNR and CDR2 as FQNEAQ (reference sequence). The CDR3 sequence is CASTEETQYF. CDR3 coding DNA: TGTGCCAGCACGGAAGAGACCCAGTACTTC.

The J gene is TRBJ1-3, the V gene TRBV4-1; D is undetermined. Germline CDR1 is MGHRA and CDR2 is YSYEKL. V lost 3 bases and J lost 0, with 9 bases in between. This CDR3 contains 15 residues. CDR3 sequence reads: CASSQGSNSGNTIYF. In DNA form, the CDR3 reads TGCGCCAGCAGCCAGGGCAGCAACTCTGGAAACACCATATATTTT.

As for this clonotype: Germline is not matched at one junction end, which may reflect a read error. This chain's CDR3 is CANSYPSGASSYEQYF. In nucleotides, the CDR3 is TGTGCCAACAGCTACCCTAGCGGGGCTAGCTCCTACGAGCAGTACTTC. The chain links TRBV7-9 to TRBJ2-7; 9 nucleotides line up with TRBD2. The CDR3 has 16 residues. Germline V CDR1 and CDR2: SEHNR, FQNEAQ (reference sequence).

This clonotype was seen a few times. The rearrangement uses TRBV6-1 and TRBJ2-3; 11 bases line up with TRBD2. V was clipped by 6 bases and J by 3 bases; unmatched bases: 17. CDR3 length equals 19 residues. Germline CDR1 reads MNHNS; CDR2 reads SASEGT. CDR3 coding DNA: TGTGCCAGCAGGCTTTATTCGTGGGTGACTAGCGGGGTGACAGATACGCAGTATTTT. It specifies CASRLYSWVTSGVTDTQYF.

This rearrangement joins TRBV4-1 to TRBJ1-1, with a tentative D call TRBD1 (5 bases). Germline V lookup: CDR1 MGHRA, CDR2 YSYEKL. V lost 3 bases and J 1 base, leaving 12 bases between the germline ends. The CDR3 spans 15 residues. The CDR3 coding sequence is TGCGCCAGCAGCCATCGAAGGGGACCGAACACTGAAGCTTTCTTT. Translated, it gives CASSHRRGPNTEAFF.

In the case of this clonotype: One end of the junction does not line up with germline, which may come from a read error. The gene calls are TRBV27 and TRBJ2-3; 7 bases are shared with TRBD2. In germline, CDR1 is MNHEY, CDR2 SMNVEV (reference sequence). There are 15 residues in the CDR3. CDR3 loop: CASSRRGGGSDTRYF. The CDR3 DNA reads as TGTGCCAGCAGTAGGCGTGGCGGGGGATCAGATACGCGGTATTTT.

This clonotype has ten or more counts. The chain combines TRBV5-1 with TRBJ2-6, with D maybe TRBD1 (5 bases). The CDR3 extends over 19 amino acids. The ends were cut back, 0 bases at V and 0 bases at J, with 16 bases in the middle. Germline CDR1 and CDR2: SGHRS and YFSETQ. The CDR3 coding sequence is TGCGCCAGCAGCTTGGAGGGCAGGGCAACATCCTCTGGGGCCAACGTCCTGACTTTC. Residues: CASSLEGRATSSGANVLTF.

V gene TRBV3-1 combines with J gene TRBJ2-7; 8 bases are shared with TRBD2. From germline, CDR1 is LGHDT and CDR2 YNNKEL (reference sequence). V trimming: 2 bases; J trimming: 2 bases; junction bases outside the gene matches: 14. The CDR3 runs to 18 residues. The CDR3 DNA reads TGTGCCAGCAGCCAATCCACGCCGGGACTAGTTACTCCCTACGAGCAGTACTTC. Its protein is CASSQSTPGLVTPYEQYF.

This clonotype occurred a few times. The V call is TRBV15, the J call TRBJ2-1; a weak D match, TRBD2 (5 bases). Trimming shortened V by 1 base and J by 7 bases, and 5 bases separated the two germline ends. Looked up from germline, CDR1 is LNHNV and CDR2 is YYDKDF (reference sequence). This CDR3 is 12 amino acids long. CDR3 loop: CATSRGGNEQFF. CDR3 sequence (DNA): TGTGCCACCAGCAGAGGCGGGAATGAGCAGTTCTTC.

To note about this clonotype: This clone may be a read error of a much larger clone one base away. The rearrangement joins TRBV11-2 to TRBJ2-3, with 8 bases fitting TRBD2. The CDR3 runs to 17 residues. Germline V gene lookup returns CDR1 SGHAT and CDR2 FQNNGV. CDR3 DNA sequence: TGTGCCAGCAGCTTCGCCCCAGCGGGGGCTAGCACAGATACGCAGTGTTTT. It codes for CASSFAPAGASTDTQCF.

This chain links TRBV27 with TRBJ2-5, with 11 bases that match TRBD2. The ends lost 5 bases at V and 2 bases at J; junction bases unmatched: 13. CDR1 MNHEY and CDR2 SMNVEV come from the germline V gene (reference sequence). The CDR3 sequence is 18 residues long. The CDR3 DNA is TGTGCCAGCAGTCTACGACTTCTAGCGGGAGGCCGTCAAGAGACCCAGTACTTC. Translation gives CASSLRLLAGGRQETQYF.

The rearrangement joins TRBV20-1 to TRBJ2-3; D is possibly TRBD2 (5 bases). The CDR3 contains 15 residues. The germline CDR1 and CDR2 sequences are DFQATT and SNEGSKA (reference sequence). V lost 3 bases, J lost 3 bases, and 16 bases lay in between. CDR3 DNA sequence: TGCAGTGCTAGTGGGGAGTCGTTATTTACAGATACGCAGTATTTT. Its protein is CSASGESLFTDTQYF.

The CDR3 loop reads CASTEQGDNQPQHF. In DNA form, the CDR3 reads TGTGCCAGCACCGAGCAGGGGGACAATCAGCCCCAGCATTTT. The J gene is TRBJ1-5, the V gene TRBV12-3 or TRBV12-4; TRBD1 agrees at 7 bases. The J segment lost 3 bases and the V segment lost 7 bases, leaving 6 bases of the junction unmatched. The CDR3 extends over 14 amino acids.

Only a few counts were recorded for this clonotype. This chain connects TRBV5-6 to TRBJ2-7; 8 bases match TRBD2. The junction had 6 bases not matched to a gene; V was cut back by 4 bases and J by 3 bases. CDR3 size: 14 residues. Germline V CDR1 and CDR2: SGHDT, YYEEEE. In DNA, the CDR3 is TGTGCCAGCAGCCGGGGGACTAGTCTCTACGAGCAGTACTTC. Translating gives CASSRGTSLYEQYF.

This clonotype was seen once. V usage is TRBV3-1 and J usage is TRBJ2-1; no clear D. The V gene lost 4 bases and the J gene lost 9 bases, with 13 bases spanning the gap. Germline V CDR1 and CDR2: LGHDT, YNNKEL (reference sequence). The CDR3 is 13 residues long. This CDR3 is CASSLPGISEQFF. The CDR3, as DNA: TGTGCCAGCAGCCTTCCGGGTATTTCTGAGCAGTTCTTC.

The V call is TRBV4-2, the J call TRBJ1-2, with TRBD1 as a possible D gene (6 bases). Germline V CDR1 and CDR2: LGHNA, YNFKEQ. The CDR3 has 15 amino acids. V lost 3 bases to trimming and J lost 2 bases, with 13 bases between them. In DNA form, the CDR3 reads TGTGCCAGCAGCCAGGAGCAGGGGCGCAACTATGGCTACACCTTC. Its translation: CASSQEQGRNYGYTF.

This clonotype was seen a single time. J is TRBJ2-1 and V is TRBV6-2 or TRBV6-3, with 12 bases lining up with TRBD2. The V gene's germline CDR1 is MNHEY and CDR2 SVGEGT. V gave up 5 bases and J gave up 6 bases; unmatched junction bases: 14. The CDR3 is 18 residues long. The CDR3: CASSPSSLTSGGRNEQFF. CDR3 DNA: TGTGCCAGCAGTCCCTCCTCTTTGACTAGCGGGGGCCGCAATGAGCAGTTCTTC.

This sequence joins TRBV4-1 and TRBJ2-2, with D maybe TRBD1 (5 bases). The V end was cut by 6 bases, the J end by 1 base, with 15 bases between. Germline CDR1 reads MGHRA; CDR2 reads YSYEKL. The length of the CDR3 is 16 residues. The CDR3 sequence: CASRRGPGRNTGELFF. DNA for the CDR3: TGCGCCAGCAGGCGAGGTCCAGGGCGGAACACCGGGGAGCTGTTTTTT.

This clonotype was detected only a few times. The chain employs TRBV29-1 and TRBJ2-7; no firm D call. Germline-derived CDR1 and CDR2 are SQVTM and ANQGSEA. V lost 4 bases and J lost 3, with 7 bases in between. The CDR3 covers 11 residues. The CDR3 loop is CSVVVLYEQYF. The CDR3 bases are TGCAGCGTTGTAGTACTCTACGAGCAGTACTTC.

This clonotype was seen more than once but under ten times. As DNA, the CDR3 is TGTGCCAGCAGTTCCCAGGAAATAGGGGCCAACGTCCTGACTTTC. As protein: CASSSQEIGANVLTF. The gene calls are TRBV12-3 or TRBV12-4 and TRBJ2-6; D unresolved. Trimming cost V 4 bases and J 4 bases, with 11 bases left between them. This CDR3 contains 15 residues.

The sample holds many counts of this clonotype. The chain is built from TRBV20-1 and TRBJ2-3, with 10 bases lining up with TRBD1. Trimming removed 4 bases from V and 1 base from J; junction bases left unmatched: 5. This CDR3 is 15 amino acids long. Germline assignment: CDR1 DFQATT and CDR2 SNEGSKA (reference sequence). CDR3 sequence (DNA): TGCAGTGCTATTTGGACAGGGGGGGGCACAGATACGCAGTATTTT. Translated: CSAIWTGGGTDTQYF.